This paragraph reports one T cell receptor (beta chain). The clone's antigen remains unknown. Base qualities are not recorded, but no much larger clone differs from it by a single base. This record comes from a study of blood T cell repertoires in COVID-19 (TCRdb year 2020). Background on the whole study: The collaborator samples originated in the United States, Italy and Spain and spanned the acute and convalescent phases of COVID-19. The prospective study material was composed of cDNA or gDNA derived from T cells, B-cell-depleted T cells, or PBMCs. The dataset comprised deeply sampled blood TCRbeta repertoires from subjects exposed to, actively infected with, or recovered from COVID-19. The repertoires were released in a freely available public database meant as a resource for research on the immune response to SARS-CoV-2. The samples were drawn from two sources: the first 160 participants of the ongoing ImmuneRACE study, and approximately 1,300 subjects contributed by 6 global collaborators. Sample metadata almost always included a de-identified subject ID, COVID-19 status, age in years and sex. Where HLA class I and class II types were available, the types were taken from metadata supplied by the sample provider, not from assay-based typing. General findings and caveats noted by the study authors: The quantity of clinical and demographic metadata differed by source and by participant and was supplied without curation.

The immunoSEQ Assay, a bias-controlled multiplex PCR, was used to amplify TCRbeta CDR3 regions from genomic DNA. Processing in the source paper ran as follows. The number of nucleated cells in each sample was estimated from the amplification of reference gene primers within the assay. Sequence reads were collapsed and filtered to measure the absolute abundance of every unique TCRbeta CDR3 rearrangement. For each sample, productive Simpson clonality was calculated as the square root of Simpson's diversity index over productive rearrangements. TCRdb obtained this table from immuneACCESS and retained in-frame rearrangements with V and J assigned. These tables miss some clones; where compared with another copy, unresolved V genes account for less than half of the shortfall, and the remainder is unexplained. V, J and clone size are those of that table, while D and trimming were read from the DNA. A total of 250,000 to 350,000 clones appear in this sample, around four fifths of them only once. The top ten clones comprise about 1.2% of the sample.

From its cysteine to its phenylalanine, the CDR3 spans 14 amino acids. This entry keeps only the CDR3 DNA: 42 bases, framed from base 1. As encoded in the germline V gene, CDR1 is SGHRS while CDR2 is YFSETQ. The junction carries 15 bases between V and J, which are trimmed by 5 bases and 7 bases respectively. The collaborating institutions used their own protocols to collect whole blood in K2EDTA tubes. For TCRbeta analysis, collaborators shipped samples in one of three forms: frozen whole blood, isolated PBMCs, or DNA extracted from either of those sample types. Sequenced material: peripheral blood. This receptor chain uses TRBV5-1 and TRBJ1-4; a confident D gene designation cannot be given. This sequence was found in a woman aged 45 to 65 with acute or convalescent COVID-19. The CDR3 region has the sequence CASRGPSGGEKLFF. The DNA is TGCGCCAGCAGGGGCCCTTCAGGAGGTGAAAAACTGTTTTTT.